This record looks at one TCR beta chain sequence and its context. Trimming removed 2 bases at V and 5 bases at J, with 16 bases between. Per germline, CDR1 LGHDT and CDR2 YNNKEL (reference sequence). The CDR3 extends over 16 amino acids. The data originate from a study of blood T cell repertoires in COVID-19. Study information: The United States, Italy and Spain were the sources of the acute and convalescent COVID-19 samples.

The repertoire was sequenced with immunoSEQ multiplex PCR; TCRdb's copy has only in-frame clones and lacks some. The table has more than 70,000 clones, approximately 86% seen once. The specimen was peripheral blood. This receptor was taken from a man in his 60s with acute or convalescent COVID-19. The V gene is TRBV3-1 (or the pseudogene TRBV3-2), the J gene TRBJ2-1; no reliable D call. CDR3 amino acids: CASSQQHLRRNNEQFF. As DNA, the CDR3 is TGTGCCAGCAGCCAACAACACCTTCGGCGGAACAATGAGCAGTTCTTC.